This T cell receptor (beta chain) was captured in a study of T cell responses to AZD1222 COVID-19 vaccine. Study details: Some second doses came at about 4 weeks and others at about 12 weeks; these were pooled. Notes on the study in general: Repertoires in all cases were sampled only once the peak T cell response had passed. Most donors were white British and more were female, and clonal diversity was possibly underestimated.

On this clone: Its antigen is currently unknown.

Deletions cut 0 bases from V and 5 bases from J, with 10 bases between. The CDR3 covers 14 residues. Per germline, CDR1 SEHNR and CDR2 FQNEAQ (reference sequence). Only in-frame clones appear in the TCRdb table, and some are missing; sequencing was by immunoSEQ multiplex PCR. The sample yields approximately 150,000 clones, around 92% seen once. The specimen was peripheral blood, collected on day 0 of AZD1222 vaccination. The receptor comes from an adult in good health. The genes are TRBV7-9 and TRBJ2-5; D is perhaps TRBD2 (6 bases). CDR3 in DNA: TGTGCCAGCAGCTTAGCGGGACTTCGGGAGACCCAGTACTTC. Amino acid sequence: CASSLAGLRETQYF. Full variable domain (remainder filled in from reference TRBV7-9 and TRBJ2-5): DTGVSQNPRHKITKRGQNVTFRCDPISEHNRLYWYRQTLGQGPEFLTYFQNEAQLEKSRLLSDRFSAERPKGSFSTLEIQRTEQGDSAMYLCASSLAGLRETQYFGPGTRLLVL.